Reported below is one TCR beta chain. Sequencing targeted TCR beta in T cells from blood (CD8+ and CD4+). Germline values: CDR1 SGHVS, CDR2 FQNEAQ. This CDR3 has 13 amino acids. Deletions cut 0 bases from V and 6 bases from J, with 7 bases between. This sample was included in a study of CD8 T cells in Susac syndrome. Reverse transcription of about 0.45 to 1 ug RNA was performed with random hexamers. Multiplex PCR with immunoSEQ amplified the TCR beta CDR3 across 54 Vbeta and 13 Jbeta. TCRdb reprocessed the immunoSEQ multiplex PCR reads via MiXCR and lists one record per CDR3 protein. In the table there are more than 70,000 distinct CDR3 sequences, 91% of which are singletons.

This TCR was recovered from a human donor with multiple sclerosis. This chain joins TRBV7-8 and TRBJ2-3; no definite D call. The specimen was CD8+ T cells from PBMCs. CDR3 sequence reads: CASSLARLDTQYF. In nucleotides, the CDR3 is TGTGCCAGCAGCTTAGCGAGACTGGATACGCAGTATTTT.